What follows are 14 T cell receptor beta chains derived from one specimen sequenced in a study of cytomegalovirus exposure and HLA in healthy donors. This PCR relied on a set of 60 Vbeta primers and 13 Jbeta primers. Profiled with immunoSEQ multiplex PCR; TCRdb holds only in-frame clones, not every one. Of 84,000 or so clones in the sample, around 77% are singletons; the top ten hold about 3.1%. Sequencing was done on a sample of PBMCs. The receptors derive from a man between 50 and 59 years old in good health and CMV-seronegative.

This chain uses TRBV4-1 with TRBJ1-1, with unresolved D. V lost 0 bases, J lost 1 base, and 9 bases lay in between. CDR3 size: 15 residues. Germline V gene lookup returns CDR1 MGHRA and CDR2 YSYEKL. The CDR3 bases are TGCGCCAGCAGCCAAGATGGGCGGGGGAACACTGAAGCTTTCTTT. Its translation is CASSQDGRGNTEAFF.

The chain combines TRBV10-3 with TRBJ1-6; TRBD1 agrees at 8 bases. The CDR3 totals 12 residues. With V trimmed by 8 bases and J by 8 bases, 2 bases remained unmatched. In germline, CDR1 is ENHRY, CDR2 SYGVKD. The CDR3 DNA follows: TGTGCCATCGGACAGGGCGATTCACCCCTCCACTTT. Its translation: CAIGQGDSPLHF.

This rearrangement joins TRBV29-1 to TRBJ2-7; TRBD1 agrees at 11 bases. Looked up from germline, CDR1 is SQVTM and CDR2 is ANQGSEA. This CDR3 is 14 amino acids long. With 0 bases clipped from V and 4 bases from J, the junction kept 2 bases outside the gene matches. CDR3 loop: CSVEDGTGGYEQYF. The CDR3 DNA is TGCAGCGTTGAAGACGGGACAGGGGGGTACGAGCAGTACTTC.

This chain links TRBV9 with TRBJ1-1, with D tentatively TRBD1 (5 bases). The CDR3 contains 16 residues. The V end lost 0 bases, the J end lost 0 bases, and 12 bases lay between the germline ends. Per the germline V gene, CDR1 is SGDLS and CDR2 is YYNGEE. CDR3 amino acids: CASSVATGVVNTEAFF. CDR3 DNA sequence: TGTGCCAGCAGCGTAGCTACGGGGGTTGTGAACACTGAAGCTTTCTTT.

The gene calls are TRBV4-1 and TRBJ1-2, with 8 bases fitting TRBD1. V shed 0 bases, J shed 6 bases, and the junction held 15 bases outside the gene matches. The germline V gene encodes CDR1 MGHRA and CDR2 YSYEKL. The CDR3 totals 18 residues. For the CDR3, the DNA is TGCGCCAGCAGCCAAGATACGGCGGCCGACAGGGGATTCGATGGCTACACCTTC. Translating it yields CASSQDTAADRGFDGYTF.

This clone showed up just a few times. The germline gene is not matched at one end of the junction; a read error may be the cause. DNA for the CDR3: TGTGCCTCGCAACGCCCAGGACAGGGCTCTATGACCTTC. Amino acids: CASQRPGQGSMTF. This chain joins TRBV10-3 and TRBJ2-7, with TRBD1 matching 8 bases. Per the germline V gene, CDR1 is ENHRY and CDR2 is SYGVKD. The CDR3 extends over 13 amino acids.

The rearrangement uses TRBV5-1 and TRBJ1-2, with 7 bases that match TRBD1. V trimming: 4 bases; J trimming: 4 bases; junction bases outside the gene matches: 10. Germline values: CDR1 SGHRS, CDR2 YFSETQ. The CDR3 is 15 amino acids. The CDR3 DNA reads TGCGCCAGCAGCCGGGGGACGACAGGGAGCTATGGCTACACCTTC. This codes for CASSRGTTGSYGYTF.

CDR3 nucleotide sequence: TGTGCCAGCAGCTCCCAGCGGGAGGAGCAGTTCTTC. Amino acid sequence: CASSSQREEQFF. The chain carries TRBV11-2 and TRBJ2-1, with 8 bases fitting TRBD2. V shed 4 bases, J shed 10 bases, and the junction held 3 bases outside the gene matches. Germline V gene data show CDR1 as SGHAT and CDR2 as FQNNGV. This CDR3 region has 12 residues.

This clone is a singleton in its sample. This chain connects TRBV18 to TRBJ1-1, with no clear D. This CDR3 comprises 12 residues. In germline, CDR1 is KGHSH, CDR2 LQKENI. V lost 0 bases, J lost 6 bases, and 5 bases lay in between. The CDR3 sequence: CASSPPSAEAFF. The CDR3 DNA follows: TGTGCCAGCTCACCACCGTCGGCTGAAGCTTTCTTT.

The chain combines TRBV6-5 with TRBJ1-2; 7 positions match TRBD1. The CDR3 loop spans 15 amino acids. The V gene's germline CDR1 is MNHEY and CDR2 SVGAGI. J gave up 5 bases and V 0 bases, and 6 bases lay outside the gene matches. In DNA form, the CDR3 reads TGTGCCAGCAGTTACTCGAATAGGGGGCGGTATGGCTACACCTTC. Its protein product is CASSYSNRGRYGYTF.

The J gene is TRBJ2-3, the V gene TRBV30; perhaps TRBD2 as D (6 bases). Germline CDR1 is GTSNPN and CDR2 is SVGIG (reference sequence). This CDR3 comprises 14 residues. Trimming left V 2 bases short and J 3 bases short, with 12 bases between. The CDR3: CAWSSGLITDTQYF. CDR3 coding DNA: TGTGCCTGGAGTTCGGGACTGATAACAGATACGCAGTATTTT.

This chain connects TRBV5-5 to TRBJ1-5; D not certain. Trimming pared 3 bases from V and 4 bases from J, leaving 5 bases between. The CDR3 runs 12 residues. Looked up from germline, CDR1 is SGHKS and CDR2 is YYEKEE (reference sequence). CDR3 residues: CASSSLNQPQHF. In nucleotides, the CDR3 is TGTGCCAGCAGCTCCTTAAATCAGCCCCAGCATTTT. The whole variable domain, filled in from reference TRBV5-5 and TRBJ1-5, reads DAGVTQSPTHLIKTRGQQVTLRCSPISGHKSVSWYQQVLGQGPQFIFQYYEKEERGRGNFPDRFSARQFPNYSSELNVNALLLGDSALYLCASSSLNQPQHFGDGTRLSIL.

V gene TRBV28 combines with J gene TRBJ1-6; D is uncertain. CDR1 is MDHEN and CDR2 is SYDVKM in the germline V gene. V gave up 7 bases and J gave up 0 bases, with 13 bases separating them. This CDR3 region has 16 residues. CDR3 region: CASNSVVSSYNSPLHF. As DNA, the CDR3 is TGTGCCAGCAATTCCGTTGTGAGCTCCTATAATTCACCCCTCCACTTT. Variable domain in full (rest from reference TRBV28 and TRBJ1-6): DVKVTQSSRYLVKRTGEKVFLECVQDMDHENMFWYRQDPGLGLRLIYFSYDVKMKEKGDIPEGYSVSREKKERFSLILESASTNQTSMYLCASNSVVSSYNSPLHFGNGTRLTVT.

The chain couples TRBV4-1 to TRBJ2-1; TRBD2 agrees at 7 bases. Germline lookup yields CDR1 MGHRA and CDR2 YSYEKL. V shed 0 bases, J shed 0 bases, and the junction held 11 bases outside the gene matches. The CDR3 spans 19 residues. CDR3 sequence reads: CASSQDYGGGLPSYNEQFF. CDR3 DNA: TGCGCCAGCAGCCAAGATTATGGCGGGGGATTACCCTCCTACAATGAGCAGTTCTTC.